The 27 T cell receptor beta chains below were found in one sample sequenced in a study of blood T cell repertoires in COVID-19. Some clones are missing from TCRdb's copy, which holds only in-frame ones; the method was immunoSEQ multiplex PCR. Among 100,000 to 150,000 clones listed, around 86% were seen once. Sequences were obtained from peripheral blood. These TCRs come from a man aged 60 to 69 with acute or convalescent COVID-19.

The chain employs TRBV19 and TRBJ2-3; the match to TRBD2 covers 8 bases. Germline V gene data show CDR1 as LNHDA and CDR2 as SQIVND (reference sequence). The CDR3 loop spans 14 amino acids. Germline trimming cut 4 bases from V and 4 bases from J; bases unmatched to any gene: 4. Here the CDR3 reads CASSNLAGSDTQYF. In DNA form, the CDR3 reads TGTGCCAGTAGTAATCTAGCGGGTTCAGATACGCAGTATTTT.

This clone was seen only a few times. The rearrangement joins TRBV28 to TRBJ1-2, with unresolved D. CDR3 length: 15 amino acids. The V end was cut by 2 bases, the J end by 4 bases, with 14 bases between. Germline CDR1 is MDHEN and CDR2 is SYDVKM. The DNA for the CDR3 is TGTGCCAGCAGTTTAGCCGTCAGATCCCCCTATGGCTACACCTTC. Protein sequence: CASSLAVRSPYGYTF.

V and J are TRBV5-1 and TRBJ2-1, with TRBD2 matching over 11 bases. V gave up 2 bases and J gave up 4 bases; unmatched junction bases: 5. The CDR3 consists of 16 residues. Germline values: CDR1 SGHRS, CDR2 YFSETQ. In nucleotides, the CDR3 is TGCGCCAGCAGCTTTAGGCTAGCGGGAGGTTACAATGAGCAGTTCTTC. It translates to CASSFRLAGGYNEQFF.

The rearrangement joins TRBV28 to TRBJ1-1, with D unresolved. V was shortened by 4 bases and J by 10 bases, with 22 bases between the two germline ends. Germline V gene sequence: CDR1 MDHEN, CDR2 SYDVKM. The CDR3 extends over 15 amino acids. CDR3 coding DNA: TGTGCCAGCAGTTCCTTCTTGAACAGTGGATTGGGAGCTTTCTTT. Its translation: CASSSFLNSGLGAFF.

The genes are TRBV24-1 and TRBJ1-2, with D tentatively TRBD1 (5 bases). Germline CDR1 reads KGHDR; CDR2 reads SFDVKD. The V and J ends lost 10 bases and 4 bases respectively, with 12 bases between them. The CDR3 totals 12 residues. CDR3 nucleotide sequence: TGTGCCACTCCAGGGTTCCCCTATGGCTACACCTTC. Protein sequence: CATPGFPYGYTF.

The genes are TRBV4-1 and TRBJ2-5; D might be TRBD1 (6 bases). The CDR3 runs 16 residues. Germline CDR1 is MGHRA and CDR2 is YSYEKL. The V gene lost 7 bases and the J gene lost 0 bases, with 18 bases spanning the gap. This CDR3 is CASTPSDGQYQETQYF. DNA of the CDR3: TGCGCCAGCACCCCAAGTGACGGACAGTACCAAGAGACCCAGTACTTC.

This chain links TRBV30 with TRBJ2-1, with D possibly matching TRBD1 (5 bases). Germline CDR1 GTSNPN, CDR2 SVGIG (reference sequence). There are 13 residues in the CDR3. V gave up 0 bases and J gave up 8 bases, with 11 bases separating them. CDR3 in DNA: TGTGCCTGGAGTGTAGGTCAGGGCTATGAGCAGTTCTTC. It codes for CAWSVGQGYEQFF.

The gene calls are TRBV5-1 and TRBJ2-3; TRBD1 matches at 8 bases. Germline V gene sequence: CDR1 SGHRS, CDR2 YFSETQ. CDR3 length equals 13 residues. The DNA for the CDR3 is TGCGCTACGTCGGGACAGGGCACAGATACGCAGTATTTT. Translating gives CATSGQGTDTQYF. Complete variable domain (other parts from reference TRBV5-1 and TRBJ2-3): KAGVTQTPRYLIKTRGQQVTLSCSPISGHRSVSWYQQTPGQGLQFLFEYFSETQRNKGNFPGRFSGRQFSNSRSEMNVSTLELGDSALYLCATSGQGTDTQYFGPGTRLTVL.

The V and J genes are TRBV11-2 and TRBJ2-5, with D tentatively TRBD1 (5 bases). Germline V gives CDR1 SGHAT, CDR2 FQNNGV. The CDR3 loop spans 12 amino acids. V lost 8 bases and J lost 1, with 8 bases in between. The CDR3, as DNA: TGTGCCAGCGCAGGGCCCCAAGAGACCCAGTACTTC. Protein: CASAGPQETQYF. Full variable domain (remainder filled in from reference TRBV11-2 and TRBJ2-5): EAGVAQSPRYKIIEKRQSVAFWCNPISGHATLYWYQQILGQGPKLLIQFQNNGVVDDSQLPKDRFSAERLKGVDSTLKIQPAKLEDSAVYLCASAGPQETQYFGPGTRLLVL.

This chain connects TRBV2 to TRBJ2-4, with D possibly TRBD2 on 5 matching bases. The CDR3 is 15 residues long. V was cut by 7 bases and J by 0 bases, with 13 bases left in between. Germline V gene lookup returns CDR1 SNHLY and CDR2 FYNNEI. The CDR3 spells CASTGLGIAKNIQYF. The CDR3 nucleotides read TGTGCCAGCACTGGACTCGGGATAGCCAAAAACATTCAGTACTTC.

The chain is built from TRBV15 and TRBJ1-2; TRBD1 matches 7 bases. CDR3 length equals 14 residues. Germline lookup yields CDR1 LNHNV and CDR2 YYDKDF (reference sequence). Trimming at V came to 7 bases and at J to 6 bases, leaving 11 bases not matched to a gene. The CDR3 reads CATTDRYRGHGYTF. The CDR3 nucleotides read TGTGCCACCACGGACCGCTACAGGGGCCATGGCTACACCTTC.

This rearrangement joins TRBV19 to TRBJ2-3; TRBD2 aligns across 7 bases. The J segment lost 1 base and the V segment lost 7 bases, leaving 11 bases of the junction unmatched. Germline CDR1 and CDR2: LNHDA and SQIVND (reference sequence). The length of the CDR3 is 16 residues. In DNA, the CDR3 is TGTGCCAGTACCAAAACTAGCGTCCCGGGCACAGATACGCAGTATTTT. It yields the protein CASTKTSVPGTDTQYF. Variable domain in full (rest from reference TRBV19 and TRBJ2-3): DGGITQSPKYLFRKEGQNVTLSCEQNLNHDAMYWYRQDPGQGLRLIYYSQIVNDFQKGDIAEGYSVSREKKESFPLTVTSAQKNPTAFYLCASTKTSVPGTDTQYFGPGTRLTVL.

The chain employs TRBV7-3 and TRBJ2-3; D is uncertain. Germline values: CDR1 SGHTA, CDR2 FQGTGA. The CDR3 consists of 15 residues. The V and J ends lost 5 bases and 1 base respectively, with 13 bases between them. CDR3 amino acids: CASSPEAWGTDTQYF. In nucleotides, the CDR3 is TGTGCCAGCAGCCCTGAGGCGTGGGGCACAGATACGCAGTATTTT. The whole variable domain, remainder taken from reference TRBV7-3 and TRBJ2-3, is GAGVSQTPSNKVTEKGKYVELRCDPISGHTALYWYRQSLGQGPEFLIYFQGTGAADDSGLPNDRFFAVRPEGSVSTLKIQRTERGDSAVYLCASSPEAWGTDTQYFGPGTRLTVL.

A single count supports this clone. This chain joins TRBV2 and TRBJ2-2; 8 nucleotides align to TRBD2. The V gene's germline CDR1 is SNHLY and CDR2 FYNNEI. V shed 5 bases, J shed 4 bases, and the junction held 6 bases outside the gene matches. The CDR3 has 15 amino acids. The CDR3 loop reads CASSPLAGGTGELFF. For the CDR3, the DNA is TGTGCCAGCAGTCCACTGGCGGGAGGCACCGGGGAGCTGTTTTTT.

The DNA for the CDR3 is TGTGCCGAAGGGACTCTCACTGAAGCTTTCTTT. Its protein is CAEGTLTEAFF. The chain is built from TRBV30 and TRBJ1-1, with D tentatively TRBD1 (5 bases). CDR3 length equals 11 residues. Germline-derived CDR1 and CDR2 are GTSNPN and SVGIG (reference sequence). Between the trimmed V and J ends, which lost 8 bases and 4 bases, there was a span of 11 bases.

As to this clone: Germline is not matched at one junction end, which may reflect a read error. This sample also contains other DNA sequences that code for the same CDR3. The chain joins TRBV10-1 to TRBJ2-2; TRBD2 matches 8 bases. This CDR3 spans 20 amino acids. Germline lookup yields CDR1 WNHNN and CDR2 SYGVQD (reference sequence). The CDR3 is CASSGFPFGSGVPNTGELFF. CDR3 bases: TGCGCCAGCAGTGGTTTCCCGTTTGGTAGCGGGGTACCGAACACTGGGGAGCTGTTTTTT.

This clone is a singleton in its sample. This rearrangement joins TRBV24-1 to TRBJ1-5, with no clear D. Trimming pared 3 bases from V and 6 bases from J, leaving 14 bases between. Germline V CDR1 and CDR2: KGHDR, SFDVKD. The CDR3 is 15 residues long. Here the CDR3 DNA reads TGTGCCACCAGTGATCCCGCCAGTTCGGGTCAGCCCCAGCATTTT. It codes for CATSDPASSGQPQHF.

The gene calls are TRBV6-4 and TRBJ1-1; D is unresolved. This CDR3 is built from 14 residues. The germline V gene has CDR1 MRHNA and CDR2 SNTAGT. The V end lost 4 bases, the J end lost 5 bases, and 14 bases lay between the germline ends. The CDR3 here is CASSVNPGRTEAFF. The CDR3 bases are TGTGCCAGCAGTGTGAATCCGGGGAGGACTGAAGCTTTCTTT.

The gene calls are TRBV5-1 and TRBJ1-6, with a tentative D call TRBD1 (6 bases). The germline V gene encodes CDR1 SGHRS and CDR2 YFSETQ. The CDR3 is 15 amino acids. The V end lost 5 bases, the J end lost 8 bases, and 17 bases lay between the germline ends. The CDR3 loop is CASRQQGAEDSPLHF. The CDR3 coding sequence is TGCGCCAGCAGACAACAGGGCGCGGAGGATTCACCCCTCCACTTT.

The V call is TRBV19, the J call TRBJ2-7; the D is unclear. Germline values: CDR1 LNHDA, CDR2 SQIVND (reference sequence). V was cut by 7 bases and J by 0 bases, with 13 bases left in between. The CDR3 runs to 14 residues. The CDR3 coding sequence is TGTGCCAGTACAGGCCCTCCGAGCTCCTACGAGCAGTACTTC. It specifies CASTGPPSSYEQYF.

This clone has only one observation. The rearrangement uses TRBV5-6 and TRBJ2-7, with 12 positions matching TRBD2. V was pared by 4 bases and J by 4 bases, with 6 bases of the junction left unmatched. This CDR3 is 15 amino acids long. Germline loops: CDR1 SGHDT, CDR2 YYEEEE. In DNA form, the CDR3 reads TGTGCCAGCAGCCCCCTAGCGGGAGGGAAATACGAGCAGTACTTC. Protein product: CASSPLAGGKYEQYF.

The chain joins TRBV11-2 to TRBJ1-3; D unclear. Germline CDR1 and CDR2: SGHAT and FQNNGV. Trimming cost V 0 bases and J 2 bases, with 5 bases left between them. The CDR3 runs 14 residues. The CDR3 coding sequence is TGTGCCAGCAGCTTAGAGTCGGCTGGAAACACCATATATTTT. It encodes CASSLESAGNTIYF.

The chain is built from TRBV19 and TRBJ1-2; weak D call: TRBD1 (5 bases). The CDR3 runs to 15 residues. CDR1 and CDR2 (germline): LNHDA, SQIVND (reference sequence). Trimming took 9 bases from V and 2 from J, leaving 19 bases between them. CDR3 nucleotides: TGTGCCAGCCATAAGCCAAGGGACTACAACTATGGCTACACCTTC. Protein: CASHKPRDYNYGYTF.

J is TRBJ1-3 and V is TRBV2; 8 bases map to TRBD1. CDR3 length equals 15 residues. The germline V gene encodes CDR1 SNHLY and CDR2 FYNNEI. Losses at the gene ends were 7 bases for V and 8 bases for J; bases not matched to a gene: 13. CDR3 sequence (DNA): TGTGCCAGCACGCACAGGGGGAAAGGGTTGTACACCATATATTTT. It translates to CASTHRGKGLYTIYF.

This clone was seen repeatedly, ten times or more. J is TRBJ2-7 and V is TRBV7-9; 7 nucleotides agree with TRBD1. CDR1 and CDR2 from the germline V gene are SEHNR and FQNEAQ (reference sequence). V lost 1 base, J lost 0 bases, and 3 bases stayed unmatched. The CDR3 consists of 15 residues. CDR3 coding DNA: TGTGCCAGCAGCTTAGGGACAGGAGACTCCTACGAGCAGTACTTC. This sequence encodes CASSLGTGDSYEQYF.

This clone appeared once. Within the sample, other DNA sequences also encode this same CDR3. This chain joins TRBV30 and TRBJ1-3; D gene uncertain. The V and J ends lost 0 bases and 5 bases respectively, with 8 bases between them. The CDR3 is 13 residues long. Germline V lookup: CDR1 GTSNPN, CDR2 SVGIG (reference sequence). The CDR3 region is CAWSVNGRNTIYF. The CDR3 coding sequence is TGTGCCTGGAGTGTAAACGGGAGAAACACCATATATTTT.

The chain is built from TRBV27 and TRBJ2-5; D unresolved. CDR1 is MNHEY, CDR2 SMNVEV, per germline (reference sequence). The V end was cut by 6 bases, the J end by 4 bases, with 12 bases between. This CDR3 has 13 amino acids. CDR3 loop: CASSQRGPETQYF. The CDR3 DNA reads as TGTGCCAGCAGCCAAAGAGGTCCAGAGACCCAGTACTTC.